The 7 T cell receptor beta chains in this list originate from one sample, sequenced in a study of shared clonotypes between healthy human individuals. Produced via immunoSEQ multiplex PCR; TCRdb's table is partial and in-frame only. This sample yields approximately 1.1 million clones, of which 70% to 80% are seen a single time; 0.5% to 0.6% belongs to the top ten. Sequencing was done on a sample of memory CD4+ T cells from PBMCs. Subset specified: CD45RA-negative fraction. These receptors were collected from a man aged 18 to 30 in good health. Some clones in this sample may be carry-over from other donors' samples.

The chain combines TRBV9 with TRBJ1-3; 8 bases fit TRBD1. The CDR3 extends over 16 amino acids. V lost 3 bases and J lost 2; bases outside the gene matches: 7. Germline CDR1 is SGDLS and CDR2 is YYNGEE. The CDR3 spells CASSAGQGMTGNTIYF. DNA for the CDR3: TGTGCCAGCAGCGCCGGACAGGGCATGACTGGAAACACCATATATTTT.

The CDR3 protein is CASSRGQGANVLTF. The DNA of the CDR3 is TGTGCCAGCAGCCGGGGGCAAGGGGCCAACGTCCTGACTTTC. The rearrangement uses TRBV27 and TRBJ2-6; either TRBD1 or TRBD2 may fit D (6 bases each). Trimming left V 6 bases short and J 4 bases short, with 10 bases between. Germline V gives CDR1 MNHEY, CDR2 SMNVEV (reference sequence). This CDR3 contains 14 residues.

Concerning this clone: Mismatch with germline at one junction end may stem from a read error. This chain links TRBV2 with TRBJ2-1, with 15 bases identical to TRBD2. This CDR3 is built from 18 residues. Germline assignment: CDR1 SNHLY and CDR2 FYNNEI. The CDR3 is CASIELGLAGGGYNEQFF. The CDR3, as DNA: TGTGCCAGCATTGAACTGGGACTAGCGGGAGGAGGTTACAATGAGCAGTTCTTC.

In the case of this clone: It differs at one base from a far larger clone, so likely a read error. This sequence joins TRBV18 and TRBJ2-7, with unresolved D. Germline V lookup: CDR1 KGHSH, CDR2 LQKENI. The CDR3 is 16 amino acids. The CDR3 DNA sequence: TGTGCCAGCCCACCACCAGGTGGCGGTAGGAACGGCGAGCAGTACTTC. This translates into CASPPPGGGRNGEQYF.

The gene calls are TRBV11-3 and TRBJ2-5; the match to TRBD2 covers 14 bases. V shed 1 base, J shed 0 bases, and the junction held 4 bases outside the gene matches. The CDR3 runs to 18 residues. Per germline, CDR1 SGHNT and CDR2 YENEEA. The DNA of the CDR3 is TGTGCCAGCAGCTTAGGGGGACTAGCGGGGGAACACCAAGAGACCCAGTACTTC. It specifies CASSLGGLAGEHQETQYF.

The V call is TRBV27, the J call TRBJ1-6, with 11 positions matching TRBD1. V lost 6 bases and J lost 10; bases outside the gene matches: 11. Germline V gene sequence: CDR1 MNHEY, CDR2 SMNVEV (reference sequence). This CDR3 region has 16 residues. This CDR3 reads CASSGQGALRGSPLHF. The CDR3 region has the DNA TGTGCCAGCAGCGGACAGGGGGCGTTGCGAGGATCACCCCTCCACTTT.

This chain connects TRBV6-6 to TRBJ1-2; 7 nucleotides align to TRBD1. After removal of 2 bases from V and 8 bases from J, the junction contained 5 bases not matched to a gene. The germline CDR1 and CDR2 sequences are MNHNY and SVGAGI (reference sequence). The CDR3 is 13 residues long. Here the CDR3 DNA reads TGTGCCAGCAGTTACACGACAGGGAACGGCTACACCTTC. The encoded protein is CASSYTTGNGYTF.